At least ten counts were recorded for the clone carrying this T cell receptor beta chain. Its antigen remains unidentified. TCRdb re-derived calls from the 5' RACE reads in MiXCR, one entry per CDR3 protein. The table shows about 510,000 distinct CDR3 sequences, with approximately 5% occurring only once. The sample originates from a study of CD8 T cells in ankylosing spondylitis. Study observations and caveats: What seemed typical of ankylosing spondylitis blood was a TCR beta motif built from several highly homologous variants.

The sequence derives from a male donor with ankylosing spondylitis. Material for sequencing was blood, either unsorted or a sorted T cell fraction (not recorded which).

CDR3 in DNA: TGCAGTGCTCATCGCTTGGCGGGGCACTCCTACAATGAGCAGTTCTTC. It encodes CSAHRLAGHSYNEQFF. The V and J genes are TRBV20-1 and TRBJ2-1, with a weak D call TRBD2 (6 bases). Looked up from germline, CDR1 is DFQATT and CDR2 is SNEGSKA (reference sequence). V lost 5 bases, J lost 0 bases, and 17 bases lay in between. The CDR3 contains 16 residues.